This T cell receptor (beta chain) came from a study of T cell repertoires in cytomegalovirus infection. About the study: An indication of both CMV infection and matching HLA type came from public TCR beta signatures.

A single record per CDR3 protein comes from TCRdb applying MiXCR to the reads. This table holds fewer than 900,000 distinct CDR3 sequences, about 29% found once. Trimming removed 1 base from V and 4 bases from J, with 24 bases in between. Germline CDR1 reads SGHTA; CDR2 reads FQGNSA. The CDR3 covers 19 residues. On this clonotype itself: What it recognizes is unknown.

The study's findings and limits: Summed frequency of public TCR beta families distinguished CMV carriers with the relevant HLA. Predominance within the ex vivo response was attributable to HLA-C-restricted CMV-specific TCR beta clonotypes.

The source material was cultured CD8+ T cells from PBMCs, sampled from culture after CMV antigen stimulation. The clonotype was recovered from a human donor in good health (CMV status not recorded). Some clones in this sample may be carry-over from other donors' samples. V usage is TRBV7-2 and J usage is TRBJ2-3, with D possibly matching TRBD2 (7 bases). CDR3 bases: TGTGCCAGCAGCTTAGGCGCGGGGGCCCCCCAGTTCTTCGCAGATACGCAGTATTTT. It codes for CASSLGAGAPQFFADTQYF.